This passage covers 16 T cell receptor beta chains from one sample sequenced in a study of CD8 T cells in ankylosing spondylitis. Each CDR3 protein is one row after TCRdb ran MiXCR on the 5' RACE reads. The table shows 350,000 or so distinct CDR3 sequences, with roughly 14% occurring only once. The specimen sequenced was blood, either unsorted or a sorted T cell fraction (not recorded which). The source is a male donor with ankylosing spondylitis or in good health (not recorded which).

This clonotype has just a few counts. CDR3 in amino acids: CASRSEGGGYTF. CDR3 coding DNA: TGTGCCAGCAGAAGTGAGGGAGGGGGCTACACCTTC. V usage is TRBV2 and J usage is TRBJ1-2; no clear D gene. This CDR3 has 12 amino acids. The V gene lost 6 bases and the J gene lost 8 bases, with 13 bases spanning the gap. The V gene's germline CDR1 is SNHLY and CDR2 FYNNEI.

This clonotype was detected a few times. The CDR3 spells CSADRDRGTGATGELFF. The CDR3 DNA reads as TGCAGTGCTGACCGGGACAGGGGGACGGGAGCCACCGGGGAGCTGTTTTTT. This chain connects TRBV20-1 to TRBJ2-2; TRBD1 matches at 11 bases. This CDR3 is 17 amino acids long. In germline, CDR1 is DFQATT, CDR2 SNEGSKA (reference sequence). Trimming cost V 5 bases and J 4 bases; bases outside gene matches: 12.

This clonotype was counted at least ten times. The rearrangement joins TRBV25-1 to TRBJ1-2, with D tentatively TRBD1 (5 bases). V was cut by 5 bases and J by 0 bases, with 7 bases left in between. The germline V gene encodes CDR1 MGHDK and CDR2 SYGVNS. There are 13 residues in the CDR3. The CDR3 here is CASSRDPNYGYTF. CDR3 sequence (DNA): TGTGCCAGCAGTCGGGACCCTAACTATGGCTACACCTTC.

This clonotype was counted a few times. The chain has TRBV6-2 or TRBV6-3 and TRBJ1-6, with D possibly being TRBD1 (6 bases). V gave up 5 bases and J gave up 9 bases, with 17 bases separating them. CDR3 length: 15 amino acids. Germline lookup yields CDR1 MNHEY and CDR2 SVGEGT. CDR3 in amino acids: CASSQQGARISPLHF. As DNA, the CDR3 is TGTGCCAGCAGTCAACAGGGTGCACGGATTTCACCCCTCCACTTT.

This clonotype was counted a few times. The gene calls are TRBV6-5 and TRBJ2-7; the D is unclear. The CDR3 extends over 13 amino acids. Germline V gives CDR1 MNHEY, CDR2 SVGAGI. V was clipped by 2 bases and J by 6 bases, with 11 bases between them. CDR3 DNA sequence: TGTGCCAGCAGTTACGTGGGAAGGGCCGAGCAGTACTTC. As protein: CASSYVGRAEQYF.

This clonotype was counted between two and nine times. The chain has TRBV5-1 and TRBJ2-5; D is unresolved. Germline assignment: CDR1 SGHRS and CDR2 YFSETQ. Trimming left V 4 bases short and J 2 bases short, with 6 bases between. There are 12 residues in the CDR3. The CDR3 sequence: CASSIRQETQYF. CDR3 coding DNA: TGCGCCAGCAGCATACGACAAGAGACCCAGTACTTC.

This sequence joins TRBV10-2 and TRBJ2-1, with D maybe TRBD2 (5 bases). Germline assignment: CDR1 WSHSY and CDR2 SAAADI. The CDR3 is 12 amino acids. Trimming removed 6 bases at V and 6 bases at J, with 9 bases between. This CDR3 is CASRGVSNEQFF. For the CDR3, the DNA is TGCGCCAGCAGGGGAGTAAGCAATGAGCAGTTCTTC.

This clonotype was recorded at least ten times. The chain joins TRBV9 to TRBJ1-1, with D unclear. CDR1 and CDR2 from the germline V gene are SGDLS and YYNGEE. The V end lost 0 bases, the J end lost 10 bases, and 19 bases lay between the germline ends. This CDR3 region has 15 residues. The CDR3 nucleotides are TGTGCCAGCAGCGTAGTCGGGCGCTATCCGGTAGGAGCTTTCTTT. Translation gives CASSVVGRYPVGAFF. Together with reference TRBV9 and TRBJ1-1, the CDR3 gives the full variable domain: DSGVTQTPKHLITATGQRVTLRCSPRSGDLSVYWYQQSLDQGLQFLIQYYNGEERAKGNILERFSAQQFPDLHSELNLSSLELGDSALYFCASSVVGRYPVGAFFGQGTRLTVV.

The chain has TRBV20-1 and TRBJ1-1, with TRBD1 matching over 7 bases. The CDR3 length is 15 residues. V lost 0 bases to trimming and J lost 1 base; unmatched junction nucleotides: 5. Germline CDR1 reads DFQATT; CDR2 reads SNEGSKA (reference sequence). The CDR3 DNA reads TGCAGTGCTAGAGAAGGGAAGGGGGCGAACACTGAAGCTTTCTTT. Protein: CSAREGKGANTEAFF.

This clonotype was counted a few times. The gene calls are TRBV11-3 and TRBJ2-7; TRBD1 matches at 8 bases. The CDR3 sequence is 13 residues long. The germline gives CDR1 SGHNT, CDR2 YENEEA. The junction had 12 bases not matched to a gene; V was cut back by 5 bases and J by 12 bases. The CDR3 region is CASSATGGYGAYF. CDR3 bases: TGTGCCAGCAGCGCCACAGGGGGGTACGGTGCGTACTTC. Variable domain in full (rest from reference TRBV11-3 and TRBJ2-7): EAGVVQSPRYKIIEKKQPVAFWCNPISGHNTLYWYLQNLGQGPELLIRYENEEAVDDSQLPKDRFSAERLKGVDSTLKIQPAELGDSAVYLCASSATGGYGAYFGPGTRLTVT.

In DNA form, the CDR3 reads TGTGCCAGCAGCCGGGGCCACTACGAGCAGTACTTC. It specifies CASSRGHYEQYF. The rearrangement links TRBV7-9 to TRBJ2-7, with D tentatively TRBD1 or TRBD2 (5 bases each). Germline CDR1 is SEHNR and CDR2 is FQNEAQ (reference sequence). The CDR3 length is 12 residues. Trimming shortened V by 5 bases and J by 3 bases, and 8 bases separated the two germline ends.

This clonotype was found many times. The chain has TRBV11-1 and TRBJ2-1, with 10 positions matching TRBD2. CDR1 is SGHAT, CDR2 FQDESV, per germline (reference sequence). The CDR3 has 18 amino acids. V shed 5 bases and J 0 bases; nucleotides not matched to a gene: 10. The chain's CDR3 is CASSQAAGGPRSYNEQFF. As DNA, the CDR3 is TGTGCCAGCAGCCAGGCAGCGGGGGGGCCCCGCTCCTACAATGAGCAGTTCTTC.

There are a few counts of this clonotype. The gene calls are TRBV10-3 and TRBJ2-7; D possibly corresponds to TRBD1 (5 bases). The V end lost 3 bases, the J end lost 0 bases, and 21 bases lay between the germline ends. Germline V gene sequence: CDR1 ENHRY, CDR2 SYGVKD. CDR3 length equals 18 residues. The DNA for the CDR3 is TGTGCCATCAGTGAATCCTCGTGGCAGGGCTCAAGCTCCTACGAGCAGTACTTC. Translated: CAISESSWQGSSSYEQYF.

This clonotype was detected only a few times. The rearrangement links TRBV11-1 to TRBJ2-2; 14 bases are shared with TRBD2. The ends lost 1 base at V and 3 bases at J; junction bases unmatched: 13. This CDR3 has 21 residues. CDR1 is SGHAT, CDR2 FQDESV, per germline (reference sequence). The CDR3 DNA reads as TGTGCCAGCAGCTTAGGTTGGACAGCGGGACTAGCGGGAGAGGACACCGGGGAGCTGTTTTTT. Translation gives CASSLGWTAGLAGEDTGELFF.

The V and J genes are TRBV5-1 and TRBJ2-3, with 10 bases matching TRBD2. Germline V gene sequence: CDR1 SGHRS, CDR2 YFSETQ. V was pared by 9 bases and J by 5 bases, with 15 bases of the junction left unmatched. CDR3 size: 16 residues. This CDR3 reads CATSQSSGRERDTQYF. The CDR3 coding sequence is TGCGCCACAAGTCAGTCTAGCGGGAGAGAGAGAGATACGCAGTATTTT.

The CDR3 here is CASSLGRTANYGYTF. The CDR3 region has the DNA TGTGCCAGCAGCTTAGGCCGGACGGCTAACTATGGCTACACCTTC. The chain recombines TRBV7-2 with TRBJ1-2; no firm D call. V lost 1 base to trimming and J lost 0 bases, with 9 bases between them. The CDR3 covers 15 residues. The germline V gene encodes CDR1 SGHTA and CDR2 FQGNSA.